This TCR beta chain came from a study of metastatic and nonmetastatic thyroid tumors. Using MiXCR, TCRdb re-called clones from the PCR reads. This table has more than 70,000 clones, around 7.8% appearing once. Every patient underwent thyroid surgery untreated. Many counts were recorded for this clone. From germline, CDR1 is MNHNS and CDR2 SASEGT. Trimming left V 0 bases short and J 7 bases short, with 10 bases between. The CDR3 runs 13 residues. This chain connects TRBV6-1 to TRBJ2-7; no clear D. The sequencing sample was made of blood. This TCR came from a female donor with papillary thyroid cancer or a benign thyroid nodule (not recorded which). Some clones in this sample may be carry-over from other donors' samples. The CDR3 nucleotides are TGTGCCAGCAGTGAAGCGCTGGCTGGGGAGCAGTACTTC. Its translation is CASSEALAGEQYF.